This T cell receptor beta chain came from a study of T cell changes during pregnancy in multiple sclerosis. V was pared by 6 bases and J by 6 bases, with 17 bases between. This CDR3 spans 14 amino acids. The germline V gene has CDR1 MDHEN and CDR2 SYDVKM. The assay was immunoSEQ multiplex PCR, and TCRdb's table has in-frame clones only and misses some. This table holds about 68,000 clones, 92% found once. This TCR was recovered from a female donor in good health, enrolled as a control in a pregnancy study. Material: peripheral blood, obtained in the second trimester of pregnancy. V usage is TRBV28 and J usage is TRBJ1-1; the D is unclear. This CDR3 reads CASRGELGPPEAFF. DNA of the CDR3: TGTGCCAGCAGAGGTGAGTTGGGCCCCCCTGAAGCTTTCTTT.